Presented here are 6 T cell receptor beta chains from one specimen sequenced in a study of CD8+ T cells in alopecia areata. Once RNA had been extracted, it was reverse transcribed into cDNA to act as the sequencing template. Assay used: immunoSEQ multiplex PCR; TCRdb lists only in-frame clones, some missing. The data contain 170,000 or so clones, around 60% of them singletons. Treatment given: oral pan-JAK inhibitor, 5-10 mg twice daily. This specimen consisted of CD8+ T cells sorted from blood, obtained at week 24, from a patient treated with tofacitinib. The receptors here all came from a human donor with alopecia areata.

This rearrangement joins TRBV7-9 to TRBJ2-5; 13 nucleotides match TRBD2. Germline trimming cut 5 bases from V and 1 base from J; bases unmatched to any gene: 13. Germline CDR1 and CDR2: SEHNR and FQNEAQ (reference sequence). The CDR3 covers 19 residues. As DNA, the CDR3 is TGTGCCAGCAGCGTCTTGACTAGCGGGGGGAGATACTCCCAAGAGACCCAGTACTTC. Its translation is CASSVLTSGGRYSQETQYF. The full variable domain, in which reference TRBV7-9 and TRBJ2-5 provide the parts outside the CDR3, is DTGVSQNPRHKITKRGQNVTFRCDPISEHNRLYWYRQTLGQGPEFLTYFQNEAQLEKSRLLSDRFSAERPKGSFSTLEIQRTEQGDSAMYLCASSVLTSGGRYSQETQYFGPGTRLLVL.

The table lists this clone with a count of one. The rearrangement joins TRBV9 to TRBJ2-7; 9 bases map to TRBD1. CDR3 length: 16 residues. Looked up from germline, CDR1 is SGDLS and CDR2 is YYNGEE. The J segment lost 3 bases and the V segment lost 3 bases, leaving 10 bases of the junction unmatched. CDR3 sequence: CASSADRGVPHYEQYF. For the CDR3, the DNA is TGTGCCAGCAGCGCGGACAGGGGTGTTCCTCACTACGAGCAGTACTTC.

V is TRBV2 and J is TRBJ1-2; D possibly corresponds to TRBD1 (6 bases). The CDR3 has 11 residues. Germline lookup yields CDR1 SNHLY and CDR2 FYNNEI. V lost 6 bases, J lost 10 bases, and 12 bases lay in between. The CDR3 DNA reads TGTGCCAGCAGGGACAGAATCTCCTACACCTTC. This translates into CASRDRISYTF.

This clone appeared a single time. The chain has TRBV4-2 and TRBJ2-5; 10 bases line up with TRBD2. The CDR3 spans 15 residues. The germline gives CDR1 LGHNA, CDR2 YNFKEQ. V was clipped by 0 bases and J by 5 bases; unmatched bases: 3. The CDR3 is CASSQDLGLAETQYF. CDR3 DNA sequence: TGTGCCAGCAGCCAAGATCTGGGACTAGCGGAGACCCAGTACTTC.

This clone showed up just once. The CDR3 DNA is TGTGCCAGCAGCGGTGGGACAGGGGGTGAGCAGTACTTC. Protein: CASSGGTGGEQYF. The V call is TRBV5-6, the J call TRBJ2-7; 11 nucleotides align to TRBD1. V trimming: 4 bases; J trimming: 7 bases; junction bases outside the gene matches: 4. This CDR3 is built from 13 residues. The germline CDR1 and CDR2 sequences are SGHDT and YYEEEE. The full variable domain, rest sourced from reference TRBV5-6 and TRBJ2-7, is DAGVTQSPTHLIKTRGQQVTLRCSPKSGHDTVSWYQQALGQGPQFIFQYYEEEERQRGNFPDRFSGHQFPNYSSELNVNALLLGDSALYLCASSGGTGGEQYFGPGTRLTVT.

In nucleotides, the CDR3 is TGTGCCAGCAGGGGGGACCTCAGCACAGATACGCAGTATTTT. Translating it yields CASRGDLSTDTQYF. V is TRBV2 and J is TRBJ2-3, with D possibly called TRBD1 or TRBD2 (5 bases each). Trimming took off 6 bases at V and 0 bases at J, with 10 bases between the two ends. The CDR3 is 14 amino acids. Per germline, CDR1 SNHLY and CDR2 FYNNEI.